The subject of this entry is one TCR beta chain. The antigen remains undetermined. CD4+ cells underwent separation, giving CD45RA+ naive and CD45RA-negative memory subsets. Some clones are missing from TCRdb's copy, which holds only in-frame ones; the method was immunoSEQ multiplex PCR. The table has 2 million to 2.5 million clones, 95% seen once; the top ten hold approximately 0.13%. V was pared by 2 bases and J by 10 bases, with 9 bases of the junction left unmatched. The CDR3 sequence is 15 residues long. Germline CDR1 reads ENHRY; CDR2 reads SYGVKD. This sample stems from a study of shared clonotypes between healthy human individuals. Study at large: CD8 memory received one plate per donor, CD8 naive two, CD4 memory three and CD4 naive three. General study points: Generation probabilities were higher for clonotypes shared across all four sorted-subset donors than for unshared ones. Clonotype sharing among donors likely depends on sequencing depth.

The rearrangement links TRBV10-3 to TRBJ2-1; 9 positions agree with TRBD1. This TCR was recovered from a man younger than 35 in good health. Sequenced sample: naive CD4+ T cells sorted from blood. As for subset: CD45RA+ positively selected. CDR3 sequence reads: CAISETGGGRGEQFF. The CDR3 DNA is TGTGCCATCAGTGAGACAGGGGGCGGCCGAGGGGAGCAGTTCTTC.